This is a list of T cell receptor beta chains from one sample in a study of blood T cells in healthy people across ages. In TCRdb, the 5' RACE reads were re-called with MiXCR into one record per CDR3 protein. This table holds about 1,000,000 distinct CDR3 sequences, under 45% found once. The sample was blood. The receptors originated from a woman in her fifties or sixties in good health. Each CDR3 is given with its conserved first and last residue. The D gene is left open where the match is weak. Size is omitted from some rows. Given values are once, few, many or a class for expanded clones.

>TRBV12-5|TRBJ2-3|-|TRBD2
CASGLGRGEYF
TGTGCTAGTGGTTTGGGCCGGGGGGAGTATTTT
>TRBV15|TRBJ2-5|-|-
CATRPLQGRSTETQYF
TGTGCCACCAGGCCACTTCAGGGGCGCTCTACAGAGACCCAGTACTTC
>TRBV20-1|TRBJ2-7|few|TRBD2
CSATPPGLAATYEQYF
TGCAGTGCTACGCCCCCGGGACTAGCGGCCACCTACGAGCAGTACTTC
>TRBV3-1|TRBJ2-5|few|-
CASNPARAGTQYF
TGTGCCAGCAACCCTGCAAGAGCGGGGACCCAGTACTTC
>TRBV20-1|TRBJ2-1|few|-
CSAREASSYNEQFF
TGCAGTGCTAGAGAAGCTAGCTCCTACAATGAGCAGTTCTTC
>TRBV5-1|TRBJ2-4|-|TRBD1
CASSSDRGTYNEQYF
TGCGCCAGCAGTTCCGACAGGGGTACCTACAATGAGCAGTACTTC
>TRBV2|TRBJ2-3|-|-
CASSEAPHRTDTQYF
TGTGCCAGCAGTGAGGCTCCGCATCGCACAGATACGCAGTATTTT
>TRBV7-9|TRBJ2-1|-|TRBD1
CASMLRAGQGHNEQFF
TGTGCCAGCATGCTTCGGGCGGGACAGGGGCACAATGAGCAGTTCTTC
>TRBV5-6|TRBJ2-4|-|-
CASSAGASGGNIQYF
TGTGCCAGCAGCGCCGGGGCCTCCGGGGGAAACATTCAGTACTTC
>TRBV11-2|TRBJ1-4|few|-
CASSLGSLGSEKLFF
TGTGCCAGCAGCTTAGGGTCCCTGGGGAGCGAAAAACTGTTTTTT
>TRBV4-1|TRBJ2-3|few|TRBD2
CASSQDFFGLAGMTDTQYF
TGCGCCAGCAGCCAAGATTTTTTTGGACTAGCGGGGATGACAGATACGCAGTATTTT
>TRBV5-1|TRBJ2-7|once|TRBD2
CASSSGAGTSGYNEQYF
TGCGCCAGCAGCTCTGGCGCCGGGACTAGCGGTTACAATGAGCAGTACTTC
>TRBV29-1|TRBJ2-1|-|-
CSVLMGYNEQFF
TGCAGCGTTCTGATGGGATACAATGAGCAGTTCTTC
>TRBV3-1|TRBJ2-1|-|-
CASSNRGPGEQFF
TGTGCCAGCTCAAATCGGGGCCCGGGCGAGCAGTTCTTC
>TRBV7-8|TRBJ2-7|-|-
CASIPRRDLSYEQYF
TGTGCCAGCATCCCAAGGAGAGACCTCTCCTACGAGCAGTACTTC
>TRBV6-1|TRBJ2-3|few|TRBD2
CASSGELAGDTQYF
TGTGCCAGCAGTGGGGAACTAGCGGGAGATACGCAGTATTTT
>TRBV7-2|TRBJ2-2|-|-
CASRPGGNTGELFF
TGTGCCAGCAGACCTGGGGGGAACACCGGGGAGCTGTTTTTT
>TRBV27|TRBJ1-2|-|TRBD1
CAGSDPTGANGYTF
TGTGCCGGCAGTGACCCCACAGGGGCGAACGGCTACACCTTC
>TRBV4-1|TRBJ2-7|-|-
CASSTGGTVTYEQYF
TGCGCCAGCAGCACCGGAGGGACAGTAACCTACGAGCAGTACTTC
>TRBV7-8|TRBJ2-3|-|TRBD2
CASSHSIAGVADTQYF
TGTGCCAGCAGCCACTCTATAGCGGGAGTGGCAGATACGCAGTATTTT
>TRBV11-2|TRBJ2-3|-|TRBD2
CASSSGLAGGPVTQYF
TGTGCCAGCAGCTCCGGACTAGCGGGAGGGCCGGTTACGCAGTATTTT
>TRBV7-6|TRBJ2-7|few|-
CASSLAVSSGSYEQYF
TGTGCCAGCAGCTTAGCGGTCAGTTCCGGCTCCTACGAGCAGTACTTC
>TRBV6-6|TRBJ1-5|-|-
CASKVGEIGQPQHF
TGTGCCAGCAAGGTGGGCGAGATTGGTCAGCCCCAGCATTTT
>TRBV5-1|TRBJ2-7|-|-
CASSLEEGSYEQYF
TGCGCCAGCAGCTTGGAGGAGGGGTCCTACGAGCAGTACTTC
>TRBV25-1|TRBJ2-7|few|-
CASSTRAFPDEQYF
TGTGCCAGCAGCACCCGGGCCTTTCCCGACGAGCAGTACTTC
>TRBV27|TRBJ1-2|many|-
CASSQGRLYGYTF
TGTGCCAGCAGCCAGGGACGGCTCTATGGCTACACCTTC
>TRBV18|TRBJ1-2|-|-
CASSPYRDGYGYTF
TGTGCCAGCTCACCATACAGGGACGGCTATGGCTACACCTTC
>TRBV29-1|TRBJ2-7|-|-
CSVEQIAYNEQYF
TGCAGCGTCGAACAGATAGCCTACAATGAGCAGTACTTC
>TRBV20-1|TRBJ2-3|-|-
CSARDHRTDTQYF
TGCAGTGCTAGAGATCACCGTACAGATACGCAGTATTTT
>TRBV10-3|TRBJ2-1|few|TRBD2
CATGTSGRRSSYNEQFF
TGTGCCACCGGGACTAGCGGGAGGCGGAGCTCCTACAATGAGCAGTTCTTC
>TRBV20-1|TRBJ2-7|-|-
CSARDLSHSPREQYF
TGCAGTGCTAGAGATCTGTCTCATTCACCACGCGAGCAGTACTTC
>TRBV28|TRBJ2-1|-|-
CASQAKYEQFF
TGTGCCAGCCAGGCAAAGTATGAGCAGTTCTTC
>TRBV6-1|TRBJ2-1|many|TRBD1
CASSGQGASYNEQFF
TGTGCCAGCAGCGGACAGGGGGCTTCCTACAATGAGCAGTTCTTC
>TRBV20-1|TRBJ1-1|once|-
CSARPPTGVNTEAFF
TGCAGTGCTAGACCCCCGACGGGCGTGAACACTGAAGCTTTCTTT
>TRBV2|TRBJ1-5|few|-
CASSGWDASRPQHF
TGTGCCAGCAGTGGTTGGGACGCCTCGCGGCCCCAGCATTTT
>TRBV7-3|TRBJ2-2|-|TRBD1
CASSLATGGSGELFF
TGTGCCAGCAGCTTAGCGACAGGGGGGTCCGGGGAGCTGTTTTTT
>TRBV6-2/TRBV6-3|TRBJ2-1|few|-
CASSYPVGVHNEQFF
TGTGCCAGCAGTTACCCCGTCGGGGTCCACAATGAGCAGTTCTTC
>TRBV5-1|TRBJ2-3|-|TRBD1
CASSLVGTVPVDTQYF
TGCGCCAGCAGCTTGGTCGGGACAGTGCCAGTGGATACGCAGTATTTT
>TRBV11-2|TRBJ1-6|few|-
CASSPSVEGNSPLHF
TGTGCCAGCAGCCCCTCGGTGGAGGGGAATTCACCCCTCCACTTT
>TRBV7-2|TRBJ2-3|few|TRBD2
CASTPGLAALATDTQYF
TGTGCCAGTACCCCGGGACTAGCGGCCCTAGCGACAGATACGCAGTATTTT
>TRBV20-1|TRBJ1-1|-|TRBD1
CSARMTGIGDTEAFF
TGCAGTGCTCGGATGACAGGGATTGGGGACACTGAAGCTTTCTTT
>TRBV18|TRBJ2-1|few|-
CASSPRTPGRHEQFF
TGTGCCAGCTCACCGCGAACGCCGGGGAGGCATGAGCAGTTCTTC
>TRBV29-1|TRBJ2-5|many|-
CSVEGGRNQETQYF
TGCAGCGTTGAAGGGGGACGAAACCAAGAGACCCAGTACTTC
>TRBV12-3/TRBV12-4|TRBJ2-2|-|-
CASSFLGAGELFF
TGTGCCAGCAGTTTTCTGGGGGCCGGGGAGCTGTTTTTT
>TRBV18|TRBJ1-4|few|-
CASSPRAEEKLFF
TGTGCCAGCTCACCTCGGGCTGAAGAAAAACTGTTTTTT
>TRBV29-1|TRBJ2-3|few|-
CSVVAAYTDTQYF
TGCAGCGTTGTTGCTGCTTACACAGATACGCAGTATTTT
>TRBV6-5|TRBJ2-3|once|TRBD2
CASSYGSGRAGWADTQYF
TGTGCCAGCAGTTACGGTAGCGGGAGGGCCGGGTGGGCAGATACGCAGTATTTT
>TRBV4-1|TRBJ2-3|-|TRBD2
CASSQVWPQTSGSTDTQYF
TGCGCCAGCAGCCAAGTGTGGCCTCAAACTAGCGGATCCACAGATACGCAGTATTTT
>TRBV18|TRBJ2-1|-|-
CASSPPSAMNEQFF
TGTGCCAGCTCACCACCGTCGGCTATGAATGAGCAGTTCTTC
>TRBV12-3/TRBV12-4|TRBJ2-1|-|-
CASTIRDEQFF
TGTGCCAGCACCATCCGGGATGAGCAGTTCTTC
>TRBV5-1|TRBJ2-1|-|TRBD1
CASSTTGGRGNEQFF
TGCGCCAGCAGCACAACAGGGGGCCGTGGCAATGAGCAGTTCTTC
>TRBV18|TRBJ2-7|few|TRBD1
CASSEQGSQYEQYF
TGTGCCAGCTCTGAACAGGGGTCGCAATACGAGCAGTACTTC
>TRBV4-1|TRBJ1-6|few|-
CASSQEDVLGSPLHF
TGCGCCAGCAGCCAAGAGGACGTCCTGGGTTCACCCCTCCACTTT
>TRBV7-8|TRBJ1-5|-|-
CASSENRHQPQHF
TGTGCCAGCAGCGAAAACCGCCATCAGCCCCAGCATTTT